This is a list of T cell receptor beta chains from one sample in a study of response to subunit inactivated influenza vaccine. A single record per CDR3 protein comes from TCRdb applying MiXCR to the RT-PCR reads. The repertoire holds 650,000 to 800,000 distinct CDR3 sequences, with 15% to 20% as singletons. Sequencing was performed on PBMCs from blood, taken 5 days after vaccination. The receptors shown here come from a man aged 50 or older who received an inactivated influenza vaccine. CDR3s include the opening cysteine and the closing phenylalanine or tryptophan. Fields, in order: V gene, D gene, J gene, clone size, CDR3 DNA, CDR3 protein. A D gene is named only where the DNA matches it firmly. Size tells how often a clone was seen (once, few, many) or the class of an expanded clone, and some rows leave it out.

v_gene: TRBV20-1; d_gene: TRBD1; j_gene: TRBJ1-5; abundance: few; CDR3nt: TGCAGTGCCCTGATGGACAGGGGGCTTGTTCAGCCCCAGCATTTT; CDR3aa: CSALMDRGLVQPQHF
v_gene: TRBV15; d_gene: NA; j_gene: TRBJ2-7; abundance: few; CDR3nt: TGTGCCACCAGCGCTCAGACAGAGGTATCCTACGAGCAGTACTTC; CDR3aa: CATSAQTEVSYEQYF
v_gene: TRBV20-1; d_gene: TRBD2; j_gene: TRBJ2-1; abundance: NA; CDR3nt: TGCAGTGCTAGAATGCTAGCGGGAGTCTGGGATGAGCAGTTCTTC; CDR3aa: CSARMLAGVWDEQFF
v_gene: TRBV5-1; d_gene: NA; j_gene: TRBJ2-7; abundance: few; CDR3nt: TGCGCCAGCAGCGTTTGGACCAGAACAGGGTTTGTACGCGAGCAGTACTTC; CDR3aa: CASSVWTRTGFVREQYF
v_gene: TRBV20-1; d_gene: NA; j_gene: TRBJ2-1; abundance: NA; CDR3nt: TGCAGTGCTTATGGGGAGGATGAGCAGTTCTTC; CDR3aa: CSAYGEDEQFF
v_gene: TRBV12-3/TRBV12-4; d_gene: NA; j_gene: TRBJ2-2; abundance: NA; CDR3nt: TGTGCCAGCAGTCTAGACCAAAAAGGGGAGCTGTTTTTT; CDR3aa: CASSLDQKGELFF
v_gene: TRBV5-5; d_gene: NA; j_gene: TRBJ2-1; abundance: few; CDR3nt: TGTGCCAGCAGCTTGGACGTAGGAGGGCCATCCTGGTTCTTC; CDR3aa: CASSLDVGGPSWFF
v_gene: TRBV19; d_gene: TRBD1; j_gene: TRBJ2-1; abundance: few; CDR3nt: TGTGCCAGTAAGGAGACAGGGGTTGGTGAGCAGTTCTTC; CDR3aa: CASKETGVGEQFF
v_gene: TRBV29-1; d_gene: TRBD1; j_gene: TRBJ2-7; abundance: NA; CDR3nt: TGCAGCGTTGAAGGAGCAACAGGGGTCGAGCAGTACTTC; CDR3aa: CSVEGATGVEQYF
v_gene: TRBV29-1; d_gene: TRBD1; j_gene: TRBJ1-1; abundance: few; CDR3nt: TGCAGCGTTGAAACACCGAGGAGGACAGGCACTGAAGCTTTCTTT; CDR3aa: CSVETPRRTGTEAFF
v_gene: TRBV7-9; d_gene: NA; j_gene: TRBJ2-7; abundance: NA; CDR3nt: TGTGCCAGCAGCCCCCAGGAGGCCCCTTCCTACGAGCAGTACTTC; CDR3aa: CASSPQEAPSYEQYF